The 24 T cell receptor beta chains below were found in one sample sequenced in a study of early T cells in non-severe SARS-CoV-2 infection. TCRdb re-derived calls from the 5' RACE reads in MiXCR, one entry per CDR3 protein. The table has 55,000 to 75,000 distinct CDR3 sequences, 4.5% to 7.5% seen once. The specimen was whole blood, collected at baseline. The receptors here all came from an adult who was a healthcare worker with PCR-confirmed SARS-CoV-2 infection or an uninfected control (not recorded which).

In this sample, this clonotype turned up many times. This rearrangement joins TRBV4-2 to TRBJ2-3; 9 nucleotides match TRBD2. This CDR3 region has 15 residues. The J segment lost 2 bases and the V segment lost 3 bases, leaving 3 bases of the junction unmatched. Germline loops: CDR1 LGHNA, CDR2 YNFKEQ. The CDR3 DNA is TGTGCCAGCAGCCAGGCTAGCGGGACCACAGATACGCAGTATTTT. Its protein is CASSQASGTTDTQYF.

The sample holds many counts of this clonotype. The CDR3 nucleotides are TGTGCCAGCAGTCCATCTCCAGTCTCTGGAAACACCATATATTTT. Translated: CASSPSPVSGNTIYF. J is TRBJ1-3 and V is TRBV6-5; D unresolved. Per germline, CDR1 MNHEY and CDR2 SVGAGI. V was trimmed by 5 bases and J by 0 bases, leaving 11 bases between them. The CDR3 runs 15 residues.

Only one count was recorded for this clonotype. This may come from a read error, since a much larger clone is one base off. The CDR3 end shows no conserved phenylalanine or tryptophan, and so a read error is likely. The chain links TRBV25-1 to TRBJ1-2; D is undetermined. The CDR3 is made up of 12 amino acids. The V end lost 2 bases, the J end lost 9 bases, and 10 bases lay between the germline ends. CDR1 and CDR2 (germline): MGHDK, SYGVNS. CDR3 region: CASSENPTRYTS. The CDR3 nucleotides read TGTGCCAGCAGTGAAAACCCAACCCGCTACACCTCC.

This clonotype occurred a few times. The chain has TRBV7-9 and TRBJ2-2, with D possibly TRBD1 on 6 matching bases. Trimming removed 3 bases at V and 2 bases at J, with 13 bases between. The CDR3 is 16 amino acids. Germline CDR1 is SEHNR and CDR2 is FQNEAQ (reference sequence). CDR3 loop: CASSFLTGTNTGELFF. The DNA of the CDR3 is TGTGCCAGCAGCTTTTTGACCGGGACAAACACCGGGGAGCTGTTTTTT.

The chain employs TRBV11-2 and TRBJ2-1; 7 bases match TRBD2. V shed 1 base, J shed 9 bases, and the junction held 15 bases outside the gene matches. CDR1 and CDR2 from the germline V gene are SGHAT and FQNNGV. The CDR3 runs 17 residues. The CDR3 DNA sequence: TGTGCCAGCAGCTTAGCTTTTAGCGGGCCTCGCCGGGGTGAGCAGTTCTTC. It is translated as CASSLAFSGPRRGEQFF.

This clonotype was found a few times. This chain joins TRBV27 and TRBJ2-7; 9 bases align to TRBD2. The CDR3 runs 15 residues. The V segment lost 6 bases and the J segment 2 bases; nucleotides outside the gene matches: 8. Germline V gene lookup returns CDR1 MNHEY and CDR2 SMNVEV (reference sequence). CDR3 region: CASSQGTSRTYEQYF. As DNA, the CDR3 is TGTGCCAGCAGCCAAGGGACTAGCAGGACCTACGAGCAGTACTTC.

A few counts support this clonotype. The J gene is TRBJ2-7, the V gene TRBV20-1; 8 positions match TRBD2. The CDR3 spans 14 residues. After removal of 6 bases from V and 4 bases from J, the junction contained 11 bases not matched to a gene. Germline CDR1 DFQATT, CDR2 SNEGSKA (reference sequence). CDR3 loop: CSARTSGGGYEQYF. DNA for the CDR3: TGCAGTGCCCGTACTAGCGGAGGGGGTTACGAGCAGTACTTC.

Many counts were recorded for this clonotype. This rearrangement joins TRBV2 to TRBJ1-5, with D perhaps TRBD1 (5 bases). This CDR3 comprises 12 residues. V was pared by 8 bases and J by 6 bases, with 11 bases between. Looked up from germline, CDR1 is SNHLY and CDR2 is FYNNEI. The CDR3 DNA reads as TGTGCCAGCGGGGCAGATCTTCAGCCCCAGCATTTT. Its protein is CASGADLQPQHF.

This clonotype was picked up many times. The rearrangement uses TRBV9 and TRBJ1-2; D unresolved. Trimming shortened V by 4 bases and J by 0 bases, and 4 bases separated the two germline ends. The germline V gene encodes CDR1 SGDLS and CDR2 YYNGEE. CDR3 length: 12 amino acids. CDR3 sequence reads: CASSFTNYGYTF. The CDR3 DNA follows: TGTGCCAGCAGCTTTACTAACTATGGCTACACCTTC.

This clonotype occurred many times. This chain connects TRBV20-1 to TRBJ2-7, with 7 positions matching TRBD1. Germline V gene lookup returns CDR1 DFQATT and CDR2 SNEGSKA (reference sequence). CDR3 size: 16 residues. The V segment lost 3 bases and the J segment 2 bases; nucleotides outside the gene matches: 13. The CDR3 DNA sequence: TGCAGTGCTAGGCTCCCGGGACAGAGTCTCCCCTACGAGCAGTACTTC. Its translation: CSARLPGQSLPYEQYF.

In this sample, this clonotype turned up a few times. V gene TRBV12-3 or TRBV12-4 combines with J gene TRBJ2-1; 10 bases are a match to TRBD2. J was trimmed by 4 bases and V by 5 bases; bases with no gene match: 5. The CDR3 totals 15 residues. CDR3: CASSAGTSVYNEQFF. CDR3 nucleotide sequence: TGTGCCAGCAGTGCCGGGACTAGCGTTTACAATGAGCAGTTCTTC.

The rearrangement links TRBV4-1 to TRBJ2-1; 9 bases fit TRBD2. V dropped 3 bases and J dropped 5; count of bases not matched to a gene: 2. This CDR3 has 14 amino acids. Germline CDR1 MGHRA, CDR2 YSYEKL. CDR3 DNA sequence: TGCGCCAGCAGCCAGCGGGAGGGCCACAATGAGCAGTTCTTC. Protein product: CASSQREGHNEQFF.

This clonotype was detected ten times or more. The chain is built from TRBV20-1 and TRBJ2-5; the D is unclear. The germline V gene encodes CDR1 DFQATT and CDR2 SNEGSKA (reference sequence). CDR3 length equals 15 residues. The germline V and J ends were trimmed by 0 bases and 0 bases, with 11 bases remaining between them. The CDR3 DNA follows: TGCAGTGCTAGAGATCTCCATGGATACCAAGAGACCCAGTACTTC. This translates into CSARDLHGYQETQYF.

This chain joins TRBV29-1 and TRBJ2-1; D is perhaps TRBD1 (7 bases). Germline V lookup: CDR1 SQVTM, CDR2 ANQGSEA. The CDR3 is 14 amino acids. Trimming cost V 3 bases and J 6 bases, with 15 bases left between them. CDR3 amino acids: CSVEGGQPFNEQFF. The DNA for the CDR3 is TGCAGCGTTGAGGGGGGACAGCCTTTCAATGAGCAGTTCTTC.

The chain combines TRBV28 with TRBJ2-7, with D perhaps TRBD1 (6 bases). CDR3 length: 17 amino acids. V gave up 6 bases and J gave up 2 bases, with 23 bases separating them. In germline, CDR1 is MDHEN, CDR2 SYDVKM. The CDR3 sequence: CASRAGQIPRGPYEQYF. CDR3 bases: TGTGCCAGCAGGGCTGGACAGATCCCTCGAGGCCCCTACGAGCAGTACTTC. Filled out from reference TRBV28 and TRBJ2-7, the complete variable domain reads DVKVTQSSRYLVKRTGEKVFLECVQDMDHENMFWYRQDPGLGLRLIYFSYDVKMKEKGDIPEGYSVSREKKERFSLILESASTNQTSMYLCASRAGQIPRGPYEQYFGPGTRLTVT.

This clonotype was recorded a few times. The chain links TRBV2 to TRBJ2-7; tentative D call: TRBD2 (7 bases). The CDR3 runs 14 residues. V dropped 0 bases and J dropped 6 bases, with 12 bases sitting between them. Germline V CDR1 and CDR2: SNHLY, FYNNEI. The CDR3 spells CASSEAGGGGEQYF. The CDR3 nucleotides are TGTGCCAGCAGTGAAGCAGGGGGGGGCGGCGAGCAGTACTTC.

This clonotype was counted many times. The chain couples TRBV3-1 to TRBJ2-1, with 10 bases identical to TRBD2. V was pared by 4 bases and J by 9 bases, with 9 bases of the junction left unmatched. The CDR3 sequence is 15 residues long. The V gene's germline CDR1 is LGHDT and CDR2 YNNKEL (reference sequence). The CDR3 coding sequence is TGTGCCAGCAGCCCGAGCGGGAGGGACTCCGGTGAGCAGTTCTTC. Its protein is CASSPSGRDSGEQFF.

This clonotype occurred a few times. The CDR3 sequence: CASSDLQDSQGVNEQYF. The DNA for the CDR3 is TGTGCCAGCAGTGACCTTCAGGACAGCCAGGGTGTTAACGAGCAGTACTTC. This chain connects TRBV6-1 to TRBJ2-7, with D tentatively TRBD1 (6 bases). This CDR3 region has 17 residues. V was shortened by 3 bases and J by 5 bases, with 23 bases between the two germline ends. Germline V gene lookup returns CDR1 MNHNS and CDR2 SASEGT.

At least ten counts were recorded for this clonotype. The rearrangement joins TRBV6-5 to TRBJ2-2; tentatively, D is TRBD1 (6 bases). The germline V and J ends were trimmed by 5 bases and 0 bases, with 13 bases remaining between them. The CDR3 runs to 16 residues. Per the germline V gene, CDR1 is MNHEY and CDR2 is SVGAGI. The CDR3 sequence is CASSRGSQANTGELFF. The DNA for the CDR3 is TGTGCCAGCAGTAGGGGGTCCCAAGCGAACACCGGGGAGCTGTTTTTT.

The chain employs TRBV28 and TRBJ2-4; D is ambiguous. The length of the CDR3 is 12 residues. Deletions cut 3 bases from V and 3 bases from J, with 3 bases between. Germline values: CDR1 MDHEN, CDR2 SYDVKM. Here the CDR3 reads CASSFDKNIQYF. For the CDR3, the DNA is TGTGCCAGCAGTTTCGACAAAAACATTCAGTACTTC. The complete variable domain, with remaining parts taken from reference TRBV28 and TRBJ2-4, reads DVKVTQSSRYLVKRTGEKVFLECVQDMDHENMFWYRQDPGLGLRLIYFSYDVKMKEKGDIPEGYSVSREKKERFSLILESASTNQTSMYLCASSFDKNIQYFGAGTRLSVL.

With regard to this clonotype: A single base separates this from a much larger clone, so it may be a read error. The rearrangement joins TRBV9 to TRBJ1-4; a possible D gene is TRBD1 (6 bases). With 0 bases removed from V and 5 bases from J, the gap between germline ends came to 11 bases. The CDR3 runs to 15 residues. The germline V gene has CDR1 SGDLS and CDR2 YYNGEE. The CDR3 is CASSVAQGRNEKLFF. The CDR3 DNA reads TGTGCCAGCAGCGTAGCGCAGGGGAGGAATGAAAAACTGTTTTTT.

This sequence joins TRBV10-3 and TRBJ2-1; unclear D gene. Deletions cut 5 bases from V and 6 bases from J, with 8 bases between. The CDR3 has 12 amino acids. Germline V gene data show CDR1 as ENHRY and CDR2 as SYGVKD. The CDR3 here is CAISLGSNEQFF. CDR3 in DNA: TGTGCCATCAGTCTAGGTTCCAATGAGCAGTTCTTC.

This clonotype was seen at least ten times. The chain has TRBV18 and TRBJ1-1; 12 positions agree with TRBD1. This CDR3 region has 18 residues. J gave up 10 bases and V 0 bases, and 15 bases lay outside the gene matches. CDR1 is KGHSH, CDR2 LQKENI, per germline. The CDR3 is CASSPPGRGNRDRGLAFF. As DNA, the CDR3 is TGTGCCAGCTCACCACCGGGCCGCGGTAACCGGGACAGGGGGCTAGCTTTCTTT.

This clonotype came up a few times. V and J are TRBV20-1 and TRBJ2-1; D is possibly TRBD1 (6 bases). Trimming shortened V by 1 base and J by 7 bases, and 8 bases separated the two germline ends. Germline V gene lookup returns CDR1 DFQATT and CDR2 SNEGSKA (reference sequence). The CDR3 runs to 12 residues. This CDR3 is CSARGGRNEQFF. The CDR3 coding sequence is TGCAGTGCTAGAGGGGGGCGGAATGAGCAGTTCTTC.